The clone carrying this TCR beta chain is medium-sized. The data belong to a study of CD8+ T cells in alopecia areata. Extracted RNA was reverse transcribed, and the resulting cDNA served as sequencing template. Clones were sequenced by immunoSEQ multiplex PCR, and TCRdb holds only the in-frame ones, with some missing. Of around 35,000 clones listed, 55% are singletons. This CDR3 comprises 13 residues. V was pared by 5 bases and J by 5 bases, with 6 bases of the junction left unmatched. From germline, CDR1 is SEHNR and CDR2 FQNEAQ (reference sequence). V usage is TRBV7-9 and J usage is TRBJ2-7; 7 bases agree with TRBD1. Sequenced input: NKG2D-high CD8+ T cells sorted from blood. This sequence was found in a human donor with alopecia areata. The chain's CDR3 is CASSLEQGNEQYF. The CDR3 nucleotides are TGTGCCAGCAGCCTAGAACAGGGGAACGAGCAGTACTTC.